Sequencing of this TCR beta chain was carried out in a study of blood T cell repertoires in COVID-19. Whole-study context: Specimens from acute and convalescent COVID-19 originated in the United States, Italy and Spain. PBMCs, B-cell-depleted T cells, or T cells were the source of the cDNA or gDNA that made up the material.

CDR1 and CDR2 (germline): SNHLY, FYNNEI. The CDR3 extends over 12 amino acids. The junction had 8 bases not matched to a gene; V was cut back by 7 bases and J by 10 bases. Per the authors' pipeline: The authors estimated nucleated cell counts from reference gene primer amplification. Sequenced by immunoSEQ multiplex PCR; TCRdb stores in-frame clones only, minus some. V and J calls and clone size are those listed in that table; D and trimming were worked out from the DNA. The sample lists about 140,000 clones; about 86% were seen once. The sequence came from a woman aged 55-75 years with acute or convalescent COVID-19. V is TRBV2 and J is TRBJ1-1; 8 nucleotides line up with TRBD1. Sequencing was performed on peripheral blood. The CDR3 spells CASTWTGLGAFF. The DNA for the CDR3 is TGTGCCAGCACCTGGACAGGGCTTGGAGCTTTCTTT.